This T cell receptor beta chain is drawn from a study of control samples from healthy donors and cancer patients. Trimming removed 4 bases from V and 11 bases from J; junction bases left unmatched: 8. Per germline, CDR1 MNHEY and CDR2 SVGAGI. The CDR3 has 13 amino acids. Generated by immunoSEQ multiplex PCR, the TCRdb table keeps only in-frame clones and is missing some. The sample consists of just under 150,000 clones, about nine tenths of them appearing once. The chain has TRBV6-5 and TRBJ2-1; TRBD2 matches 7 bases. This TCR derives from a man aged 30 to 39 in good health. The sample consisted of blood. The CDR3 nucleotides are TGTGCCAGCAGTTTCAACTTGGGGGGGAAGCAGTTCTTC. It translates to CASSFNLGGKQFF.